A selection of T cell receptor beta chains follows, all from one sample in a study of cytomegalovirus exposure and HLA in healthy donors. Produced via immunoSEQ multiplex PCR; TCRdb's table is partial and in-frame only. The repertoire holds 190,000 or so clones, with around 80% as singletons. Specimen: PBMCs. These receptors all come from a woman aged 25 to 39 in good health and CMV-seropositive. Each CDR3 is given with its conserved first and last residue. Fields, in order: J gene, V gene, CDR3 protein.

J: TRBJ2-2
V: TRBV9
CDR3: CASRPYITGELFF

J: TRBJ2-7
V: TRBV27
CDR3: CASSLLAGAIEQYF

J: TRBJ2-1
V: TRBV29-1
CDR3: CSVETSGSSNEQFF

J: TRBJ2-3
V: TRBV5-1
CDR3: CASSLPGGLALRDTQYF

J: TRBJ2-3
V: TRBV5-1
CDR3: CASRKGLAANTDTQYF

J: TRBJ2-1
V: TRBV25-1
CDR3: CASRDRGQGEQFF

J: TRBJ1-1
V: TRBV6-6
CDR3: CASSYTLDEAFF

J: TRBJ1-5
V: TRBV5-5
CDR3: CASSSQGAGNQPQHF

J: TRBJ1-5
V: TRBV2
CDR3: CASSRLELYNQPQHF

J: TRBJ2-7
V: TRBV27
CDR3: CASSPPGFVTEQYF

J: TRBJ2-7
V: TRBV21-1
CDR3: CASSTRQGNQQYF

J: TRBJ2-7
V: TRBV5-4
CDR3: CASSRNKGLAGFLEQYF

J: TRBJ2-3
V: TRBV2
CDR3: CASTGGRASLTDTQYF

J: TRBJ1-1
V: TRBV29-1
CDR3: CSVESWNTEAFF